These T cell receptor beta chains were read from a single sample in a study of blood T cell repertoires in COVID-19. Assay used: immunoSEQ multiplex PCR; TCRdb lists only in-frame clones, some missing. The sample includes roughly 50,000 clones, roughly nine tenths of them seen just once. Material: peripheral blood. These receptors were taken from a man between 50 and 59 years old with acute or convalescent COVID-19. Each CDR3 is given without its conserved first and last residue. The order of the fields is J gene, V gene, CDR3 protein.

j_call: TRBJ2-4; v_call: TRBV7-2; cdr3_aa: ASNSGLAKNIQY
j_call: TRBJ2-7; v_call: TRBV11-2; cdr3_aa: ASSTRSGQGASYEQY
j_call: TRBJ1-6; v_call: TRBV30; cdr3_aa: AWSRSMAENSPLH
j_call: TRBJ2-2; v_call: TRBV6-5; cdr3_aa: ASSPTSVNTGELF
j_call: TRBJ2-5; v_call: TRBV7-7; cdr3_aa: ASSVPGGQETQY
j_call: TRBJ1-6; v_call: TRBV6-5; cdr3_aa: ASSYRGTASPLH
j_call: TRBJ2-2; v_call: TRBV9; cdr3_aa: ASSPYSLAGSNTGELF
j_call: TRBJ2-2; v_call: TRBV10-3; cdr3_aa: AISLSDRAGVGTGELF
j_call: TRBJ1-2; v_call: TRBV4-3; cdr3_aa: ASSQDLLSSGYT
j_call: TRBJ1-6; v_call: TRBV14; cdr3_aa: ASSVKSGVNSPLH
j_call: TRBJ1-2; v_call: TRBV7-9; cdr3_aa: ASSYQGTGYT
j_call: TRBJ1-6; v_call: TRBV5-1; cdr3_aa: ASSSTGSGNSPLH
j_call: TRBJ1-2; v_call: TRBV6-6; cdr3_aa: ASSYPGLPYGYT
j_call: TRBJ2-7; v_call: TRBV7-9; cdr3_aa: ASSRDSLSYEQY
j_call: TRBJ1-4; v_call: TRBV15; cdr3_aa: ATRGGRQRLREKLF